This record concerns one T cell receptor beta chain sequence. The antigen it binds to is not known. It has no much larger one-base neighbor in the sample; base qualities were not kept. These data are taken from a study of T-cell reconstitution after alpha-beta-depleted transplantation in children listed by TCRdb under 2016. With respect to the entire study: The study quantitatively tracked T-cell immune reconstitution after TCRalphabeta/CD19-depleted allogeneic hematopoietic cell transplantation in children using TCR repertoire profiling. What the research found in general, with its limitations: The frequencies of hyperexpanded clones fell over the following months, and after one year, T-cell counts and TCRbeta diversity were mostly attributed to newly produced T cells. In some patients, high TCRbeta diversity at day 60 was attributed to recipient T cells and intrathymic progenitors that had survived conditioning. About two months after transplant, the apparently early recovery of alphabetaT-cell counts reportedly depended on just several hundred clones that had expanded rapidly and came from non-depleted graft cells.

Per the germline V gene, SGHAT is the CDR1 and FQNNGV is the CDR2. V loses 4 bases of germline sequence and J loses 0 bases, and the interval between the two ends is 6 bases. The CDR3, cysteine through phenylalanine, is 14 amino acids long. Only the CDR3 portion is preserved as DNA: 42 bases, with reading frame beginning at the first base. Library preparation used PCR. TCRdb records Illumina HiSeq 2500 as the sequencer. To normalize quantification of the TCRbeta repertoire, the TCR libraries were built with molecular barcoding that relied on unique molecular identifiers. TCRdb reanalyzed the raw reads on its own, using fastp at Q25 for trimming and MiXCR for clone calling, and kept in-frame beta chains. Identical CDR3 proteins give one entry, which carries the most common genes and DNA. The sample profile shows 530,000 or so distinct CDR3 sequences; approximately 30% of them were found once. The top ten hold 30% to 40% of the sample.

The sample's treatment or condition label, decoded: allogeneic hematopoietic cell transplantation with graft depleted of TCRalphabeta T cells and CD19 B cells. Transplant recipients were children who received TCRalphabeta/CD19-depleted allogeneic hematopoietic cell grafts. Sample: PBMCs, taken before TCRalphabeta/CD19-depleted stem cell transplant. The origin of this receptor is a boy less than two years old with Wiskott-Aldrich syndrome, due to receive a stem cell transplant. This sequence uses TRBV11-2 and TRBJ2-2; no D gene is confidently identified. This receptor carries the CDR3 CASSSVANTGELFF. In nucleotide form, the sequence is TGTGCCAGCAGCTCCGTAGCGAACACCGGGGAGCTGTTTTTT.